This is a list of T cell receptor beta chains from one sample in a study of OX40 agonist ivuxolimab in advanced cancers. Clones were read by immunoSEQ multiplex PCR, and TCRdb kept only the in-frame ones, dropping some. Altogether about 50,000 clones are present, over 75% being singletons, with the ten largest covering 1.5% to 2%. The specimen was CD4+ or CD8+ T cells sorted from blood, collected in a trial of the OX40 agonist ivuxolimab. The receptors were sampled from an adult with an advanced solid tumor such as melanoma, head and neck, liver or kidney cancer. Each CDR3 is given with its conserved first and last residue. A D gene is named only where the DNA matches it firmly. Clone sizes are given selectively: once, few, many, or a class where the clone is expanded.

v_gene: TRBV7-2; j_gene: TRBJ2-1; d_gene: TRBD2; len: 15; abundance: .; CDR3nt: TGTGCCAGCACTAAGAGCGGGGGCCCCTACAATGAGCAGTTCTTC; CDR3aa: CASTKSGGPYNEQFF
v_gene: TRBV27; j_gene: TRBJ1-6; d_gene: .; len: 15; abundance: .; CDR3nt: TGTGCCAGCAGCCCCCGGGACGGCAATAATTCACCCCTCCACTTT; CDR3aa: CASSPRDGNNSPLHF
v_gene: TRBV6-1; j_gene: TRBJ1-6; d_gene: .; len: 13; abundance: .; CDR3nt: TGTGCCAGCAGGGGTCCGGGGCAAAGGGCCCTCCACTTT; CDR3aa: CASRGPGQRALHF
v_gene: TRBV25-1; j_gene: TRBJ1-2; d_gene: TRBD1; len: 15; abundance: .; CDR3nt: TGTGCCAGCAGTGAATCAGGCGACAGGGATTATGGCTACACCTTC; CDR3aa: CASSESGDRDYGYTF
v_gene: TRBV5-1; j_gene: TRBJ1-1; d_gene: .; len: 14; abundance: .; CDR3nt: TGCGCCAGCAGCTTGGTTGGGGTCGACACTGAAGCTTTCTTT; CDR3aa: CASSLVGVDTEAFF
v_gene: TRBV7-9; j_gene: TRBJ2-7; d_gene: .; len: 13; abundance: .; CDR3nt: TGTGCCAGCAGCCGGAGCGGAGAAGAGGAGCAGTACTTC; CDR3aa: CASSRSGEEEQYF
v_gene: TRBV11-1; j_gene: TRBJ1-4; d_gene: .; len: 14; abundance: .; CDR3nt: TGTGCCAGCAGCTTCGGACGGTTCCCCGAAAAACTGTTTTTT; CDR3aa: CASSFGRFPEKLFF
v_gene: TRBV4-2; j_gene: TRBJ2-1; d_gene: .; len: 17; abundance: .; CDR3nt: TGTGCCAGCAGCCAAGATCGTGGCGGGACGCGACAGGGTGAGCAGTTCTTC; CDR3aa: CASSQDRGGTRQGEQFF
v_gene: TRBV15; j_gene: TRBJ2-1; d_gene: TRBD2; len: 13; abundance: .; CDR3nt: TGTGCCACCAGCAGAGATCGACTAGCGGGGGAGTTCTTC; CDR3aa: CATSRDRLAGEFF
v_gene: TRBV7-7; j_gene: TRBJ1-5; d_gene: .; len: 13; abundance: .; CDR3nt: TGTGCCAGCAGCTTATCAGTAGATCAGCCCCAGCATTTT; CDR3aa: CASSLSVDQPQHF
v_gene: TRBV25-1; j_gene: TRBJ2-7; d_gene: TRBD1; len: 14; abundance: .; CDR3nt: TGTGCCAGCAGCAGACAGGGCAGCTCCTACGAGCAGTACTTC; CDR3aa: CASSRQGSSYEQYF
v_gene: TRBV2; j_gene: TRBJ1-2; d_gene: .; len: 11; abundance: .; CDR3nt: TGTGCCAGCAGTGACGGCTATGGCTACACCTTC; CDR3aa: CASSDGYGYTF
v_gene: TRBV5-5; j_gene: TRBJ2-2; d_gene: TRBD1; len: 16; abundance: .; CDR3nt: TGTGCCAGCAGCGCCGGGACAGGGGGCATGACCGGGGAGCTGTTTTTT; CDR3aa: CASSAGTGGMTGELFF
v_gene: TRBV9; j_gene: TRBJ1-2; d_gene: .; len: 15; abundance: .; CDR3nt: TGTGCCAGCAGCGTAGGACCAGGGCAAAACGATGGCTACACCTTC; CDR3aa: CASSVGPGQNDGYTF
v_gene: TRBV4-1; j_gene: TRBJ2-7; d_gene: .; len: 16; abundance: .; CDR3nt: TGCGCCAGCAGCCGACAGGTGGGTCTAACCCCCTACGAGCAGTACTTC; CDR3aa: CASSRQVGLTPYEQYF
v_gene: TRBV21-1; j_gene: TRBJ2-1; d_gene: .; len: 19; abundance: .; CDR3nt: TGTGCCAGCAGCCCAACGGGGACTAGCGGGGGGCGGTCCTACAATGAGCAGTTCTTC; CDR3aa: CASSPTGTSGGRSYNEQFF
v_gene: TRBV6-5; j_gene: TRBJ1-5; d_gene: .; len: 13; abundance: .; CDR3nt: TGTGCCAGCAGTTCAGGGTTCAATCAGCCCCAGCATTTT; CDR3aa: CASSSGFNQPQHF
v_gene: TRBV6-1; j_gene: TRBJ2-2; d_gene: TRBD2; len: 16; abundance: .; CDR3nt: TGTGCCAGCAGTGGTAGCGGGGCCCGAAACACCGGGGAGCTGTTTTTT; CDR3aa: CASSGSGARNTGELFF
v_gene: TRBV2; j_gene: TRBJ2-5; d_gene: TRBD1; len: 16; abundance: .; CDR3nt: TGTGCCAGCAGTGATCCCCACAGGGGATGGGGGGAGACCCAGTACTTC; CDR3aa: CASSDPHRGWGETQYF
v_gene: TRBV2; j_gene: TRBJ1-1; d_gene: TRBD1; len: 15; abundance: .; CDR3nt: TGTGCCAGCACTACGGGACAGGGGATGAACACTGAAGCTTTCTTT; CDR3aa: CASTTGQGMNTEAFF
v_gene: TRBV10-3; j_gene: TRBJ1-2; d_gene: TRBD1; len: 13; abundance: .; CDR3nt: TGTGCCATGCGACAGGGAACCGTCGAAGGCTACACCTTC; CDR3aa: CAMRQGTVEGYTF
v_gene: TRBV7-2; j_gene: TRBJ1-1; d_gene: .; len: 14; abundance: once; CDR3nt: TGTGCCAGCAGCTCGGGTCCAAAAGGGACTGAAGCTTTCTTT; CDR3aa: CASSSGPKGTEAFF
v_gene: TRBV7-2; j_gene: TRBJ2-3; d_gene: .; len: 14; abundance: .; CDR3nt: TGTGCCAGCAGCTTACTCTCTAGCACAGATACGCAGTATTTT; CDR3aa: CASSLLSSTDTQYF
v_gene: TRBV10-3; j_gene: TRBJ1-1; d_gene: .; len: 13; abundance: .; CDR3nt: TGTGCCATCAGTGGGGAGGCGAACACTGAAGCTTTCTTT; CDR3aa: CAISGEANTEAFF
v_gene: TRBV27; j_gene: TRBJ1-5; d_gene: TRBD1; len: 17; abundance: .; CDR3nt: TGTGCCAGGGCTTCCGGGACAGGGTCCAATAGCAATCAGCCCCAGCATTTT; CDR3aa: CARASGTGSNSNQPQHF
v_gene: TRBV13; j_gene: TRBJ2-7; d_gene: .; len: 14; abundance: once; CDR3nt: TGTGCCAGCAGCTTTATCAGGGCCGCCTACGAGCAGTACTTC; CDR3aa: CASSFIRAAYEQYF
v_gene: TRBV7-2; j_gene: TRBJ2-3; d_gene: TRBD2; len: 14; abundance: once; CDR3nt: TGTGCCAGCAGCAGCGGGGGGGCCGCAGATACGCAGTATTTT; CDR3aa: CASSSGGAADTQYF
v_gene: TRBV9; j_gene: TRBJ1-1; d_gene: TRBD1; len: 15; abundance: .; CDR3nt: TGTGCCAGCAGCGAGGGACAGGGAGTGAACACTGAAGCTTTCTTT; CDR3aa: CASSEGQGVNTEAFF
v_gene: TRBV14; j_gene: TRBJ1-2; d_gene: .; len: 12; abundance: .; CDR3nt: TGTGCCAGCAGCCCCCGTGATGGTGGCTACACCTTC; CDR3aa: CASSPRDGGYTF
v_gene: TRBV7-2; j_gene: TRBJ1-2; d_gene: .; len: 16; abundance: .; CDR3nt: TGTGCCAGCAGCCAAGATAAAAATAGTGCGGGCCATGGCTACACCTTC; CDR3aa: CASSQDKNSAGHGYTF
v_gene: TRBV19; j_gene: TRBJ2-7; d_gene: .; len: 15; abundance: .; CDR3nt: TGTGCCAGTAGTCGTCAATGGGACATCTCCTACGAGCAGTACTTC; CDR3aa: CASSRQWDISYEQYF
v_gene: TRBV5-8; j_gene: TRBJ2-5; d_gene: .; len: 14; abundance: .; CDR3nt: TGTGCCAGCAGCTTAACAGGCGAACAAGAGACCCAGTACTTC; CDR3aa: CASSLTGEQETQYF
v_gene: TRBV5-1; j_gene: TRBJ1-1; d_gene: .; len: 14; abundance: .; CDR3nt: TGCGCCAGCAGCTTGAACCCTTTGAACACTGAAGCTTTCTTT; CDR3aa: CASSLNPLNTEAFF
v_gene: TRBV18; j_gene: TRBJ1-5; d_gene: .; len: 14; abundance: .; CDR3nt: TGTGCCAGCTCAATAACAGGGCGCAATCAGCCCCAGCATTTT; CDR3aa: CASSITGRNQPQHF
v_gene: TRBV29-1; j_gene: TRBJ2-1; d_gene: .; len: 12; abundance: .; CDR3nt: TGCAGCGTTGAGCCCCCGGGCTATGAGCAGTTCTTC; CDR3aa: CSVEPPGYEQFF
v_gene: TRBV19; j_gene: TRBJ2-1; d_gene: TRBD2; len: 18; abundance: .; CDR3nt: TGTGCCAGTAGTATTTTAAGCCCACTAGCGGGGGATGGAAGGGAGCAGTTCTTC; CDR3aa: CASSILSPLAGDGREQFF
v_gene: TRBV4-2; j_gene: TRBJ1-2; d_gene: TRBD1; len: 15; abundance: .; CDR3nt: TGTGCCAGCAGCCAGGAGGGACAGTCTACCTATGGCTACACCTTC; CDR3aa: CASSQEGQSTYGYTF
v_gene: TRBV4-3; j_gene: TRBJ1-2; d_gene: TRBD1; len: 13; abundance: .; CDR3nt: TGCGCCAGCAGCCTGGGACAGAACTATGGCTACACCTTC; CDR3aa: CASSLGQNYGYTF
v_gene: TRBV19; j_gene: TRBJ1-2; d_gene: .; len: 12; abundance: .; CDR3nt: TGTGCCAGTAGTACGCAGGGCGATGGCTACACCTTC; CDR3aa: CASSTQGDGYTF
v_gene: TRBV30; j_gene: TRBJ2-7; d_gene: TRBD2; len: 13; abundance: .; CDR3nt: TGTGCCTGGAGTGTAGTACTAGCGCGGGAGCAGTACTTC; CDR3aa: CAWSVVLAREQYF
v_gene: TRBV7-9; j_gene: TRBJ2-1; d_gene: TRBD2; len: 15; abundance: .; CDR3nt: TGTGCCAGCAGCATTAGCGGGGGGCGTAGAAATGAGCAGTTCTTC; CDR3aa: CASSISGGRRNEQFF